The next 17 T cell receptor beta chains were all read from a single sample in a study of shared clonotypes between healthy human individuals. Naive CD8 cells lacked CD45RO and underwent positive selection for CCR7, leaving out terminally differentiated effector memory CD45RA+ cells. The table came from immunoSEQ multiplex PCR; TCRdb's copy has only in-frame clones and leaves some out. The top ten clones hold more than 20% of a sample with approximately 740,000 clones, 92% of them seen once. Sequences were obtained from naive CD8+ T cells sorted from blood. Source of these receptors: a man aged 25-45 years in good health.

This clone came up once. The J gene is TRBJ2-7, the V gene TRBV7-5; the DNA was not compared with TRBD1, the D call given in the table. TRBV7-5 is marked as a pseudogene. The CDR3 sequence is 18 residues long. CDR3 sequence: CARSTCRDRVERSYEQYF. The CDR3, as DNA: TGTGCCAGAAGCACCTGCCGAGACAGGGTTGAAAGATCCTACGAGCAGTACTTC.

The rearrangement joins TRBV6-1 to TRBJ2-7; 8 bases map to TRBD1. V shed 6 bases and J 7 bases; nucleotides not matched to a gene: 11. Germline V gene lookup returns CDR1 MNHNS and CDR2 SASEGT. The CDR3 is made up of 14 amino acids. CDR3 DNA: TGTGCCAGCAGCGCCGGACAGGGACTCAGAGAGCAGTACTTC. It encodes CASSAGQGLREQYF.

The V gene is TRBV27, the J gene TRBJ1-5; weak D call: TRBD1 (6 bases). The germline V and J ends were trimmed by 10 bases and 4 bases, with 11 bases remaining between them. Germline CDR1 reads MNHEY; CDR2 reads SMNVEV (reference sequence). The CDR3 is 12 amino acids. As DNA, the CDR3 is TGTGCCACCGGACAGCAGAATCAGCCCCAGCATTTT. The encoded protein is CATGQQNQPQHF.

The chain recombines TRBV7-9 with TRBJ2-2, with D hard to call. Deletions cut 1 base from V and 7 bases from J, with 7 bases between. The CDR3 sequence is 13 residues long. Germline V CDR1 and CDR2: SEHNR, FQNEAQ (reference sequence). Here the CDR3 DNA reads TGTGCCAGCAGCTTAGGAGCCATCGGGGAGCTGTTTTTT. Translation: CASSLGAIGELFF.

The rearrangement links TRBV5-6 to TRBJ2-7, with 8 nucleotides matching TRBD2. The CDR3 consists of 16 residues. The J segment lost 0 bases and the V segment lost 3 bases, leaving 8 bases of the junction unmatched. The germline V gene encodes CDR1 SGHDT and CDR2 YYEEEE. For the CDR3, the DNA is TGTGCCAGCAGCTGGTCCAGCGGGAGTGTCTCCTACGAGCAGTACTTC. This codes for CASSWSSGSVSYEQYF.

J is TRBJ2-1 and V is TRBV27; D remains ambiguous. V gave up 3 bases and J gave up 8 bases, with 11 bases separating them. Per germline, CDR1 MNHEY and CDR2 SMNVEV (reference sequence). The CDR3 has 13 residues. As DNA, the CDR3 is TGTGCCAGCAGTTTGCCCCGACGCGATGAGCAGTTCTTC. Translation: CASSLPRRDEQFF.

On this clone itself: The likely explanation is a read error, given a far larger clone one base away. The rearrangement uses TRBV11-2 and TRBJ2-7, with D perhaps assigned TRBD1 or TRBD2 (5 bases each). This CDR3 is 15 amino acids long. Trimming shortened V by 0 bases and J by 0 bases, and 9 bases separated the two germline ends. The germline CDR1 and CDR2 sequences are SGHAT and FQNNGV. DNA of the CDR3: TGTGCCAGCAGCTTAGAGGGGGTCAGCTCCTACGAGCAGTACTTC. Translation: CASSLEGVSSYEQYF.

This chain connects TRBV27 to TRBJ2-1; TRBD2 aligns across 10 bases. After removal of 8 bases from V and 2 bases from J, the junction contained 27 bases not matched to a gene. From germline, CDR1 is MNHEY and CDR2 SMNVEV (reference sequence). CDR3 length equals 22 residues. CDR3 residues: CASPATGKASGLAGVTYNEQFF. The CDR3 DNA sequence: TGTGCCAGCCCGGCGACAGGGAAGGCGAGCGGGCTAGCGGGAGTCACCTACAATGAGCAGTTCTTC.

The chain employs TRBV7-3 and TRBJ2-5; D unclear. The CDR3 is made up of 13 amino acids. V lost 2 bases and J lost 5, with 9 bases in between. CDR1 is SGHTA and CDR2 is FQGTGA in the germline V gene. The CDR3 nucleotides read TGTGCCAGCAGCTTAGGGATCGGCGAGACCCAGTACTTC. Its translation is CASSLGIGETQYF.

This chain uses TRBV20-1 with TRBJ1-2; 9 positions match TRBD1. The length of the CDR3 is 11 residues. The germline V gene encodes CDR1 DFQATT and CDR2 SNEGSKA (reference sequence). The CDR3 loop reads CRGTGTAGYTF. The CDR3 DNA sequence: TGCAGAGGGACAGGGACCGCTGGCTACACCTTC.

The CDR3 region has the DNA TGCAGCGTTGAAGGGCCGGGGGGAGCGACCCCCAATGAGCAGTTCTTC. This encodes CSVEGPGGATPNEQFF. V is TRBV29-1 and J is TRBJ2-1, with 7 positions matching TRBD2. CDR3 length: 16 residues. V trimming: 1 base; J trimming: 6 bases; junction bases outside the gene matches: 12. Germline V gene data show CDR1 as SQVTM and CDR2 as ANQGSEA.

This chain uses TRBV5-1 with TRBJ2-7, with 7 bases identical to TRBD1. Germline CDR1 reads SGHRS; CDR2 reads YFSETQ. Trimming cost V 3 bases and J 0 bases; bases outside gene matches: 9. This CDR3 is 16 amino acids long. The CDR3 spells CASSSFDRVSSYEQYF. CDR3 coding DNA: TGCGCCAGCAGCTCGTTTGACAGGGTAAGCTCCTACGAGCAGTACTTC.

The rearrangement joins TRBV7-9 to TRBJ2-7, with a possible D match to TRBD2 (5 bases). The CDR3 length is 15 residues. Germline loops: CDR1 SEHNR, CDR2 FQNEAQ (reference sequence). V was shortened by 1 base and J by 2 bases, with 12 bases between the two germline ends. The CDR3 DNA is TGTGCCAGCAGCTTAGTTGGGAGACCCGCCTACGAGCAGTACTTC. Amino acid sequence: CASSLVGRPAYEQYF.

The chain recombines TRBV5-6 with TRBJ2-1; TRBD1 is a possible D gene (6 bases). Germline V lookup: CDR1 SGHDT, CDR2 YYEEEE. V shed 0 bases and J shed 4 bases, with 11 bases lying between them. CDR3 length: 15 residues. The CDR3 nucleotides are TGTGCCAGCAGCTTGGAACAGGGCATGTACAATGAGCAGTTCTTC. Encoded protein: CASSLEQGMYNEQFF.

J is TRBJ1-5 and V is TRBV15, with 7 positions matching TRBD1. In germline, CDR1 is LNHNV, CDR2 YYDKDF (reference sequence). The CDR3 loop spans 15 amino acids. After removal of 1 base from V and 5 bases from J, the junction contained 5 bases not matched to a gene. The CDR3 DNA reads as TGTGCCACCAGCAGAGGTGGACAGGACTATCAGCCCCAGCATTTT. It codes for CATSRGGQDYQPQHF.

J is TRBJ2-2 and V is TRBV7-3; 7 nucleotides match TRBD2. The germline V gene has CDR1 SGHTA and CDR2 FQGTGA. CDR3 length: 16 amino acids. Trimming at V came to 5 bases and at J to 5 bases, leaving 11 bases not matched to a gene. This CDR3 is CASSVGVAGMTGELFF. The DNA for the CDR3 is TGTGCCAGCAGCGTTGGGGTAGCGGGTATGACCGGGGAGCTGTTTTTT.

The chain carries TRBV27 and TRBJ2-7; TRBD2 matches 7 bases. The V and J ends lost 5 bases and 3 bases, in that order; junction bases with no gene match: 7. CDR3 size: 14 residues. The germline V gene encodes CDR1 MNHEY and CDR2 SMNVEV (reference sequence). The CDR3 region is CASSPGTTYYEQYF. In DNA, the CDR3 is TGTGCCAGCAGTCCGGGGACTACTTACTACGAGCAGTACTTC.